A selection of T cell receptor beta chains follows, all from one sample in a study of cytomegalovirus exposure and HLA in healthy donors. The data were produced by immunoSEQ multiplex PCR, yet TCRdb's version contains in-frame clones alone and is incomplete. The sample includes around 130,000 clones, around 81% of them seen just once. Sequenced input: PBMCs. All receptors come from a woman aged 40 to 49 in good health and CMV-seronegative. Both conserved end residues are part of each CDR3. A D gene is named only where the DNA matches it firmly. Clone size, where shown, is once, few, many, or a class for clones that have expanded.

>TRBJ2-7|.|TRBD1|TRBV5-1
CASSLVPQGVGSEQYF
TGCGCCAGCAGCTTGGTTCCCCAGGGGGTAGGAAGCGAGCAGTACTTC
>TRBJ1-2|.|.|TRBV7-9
CASTQRSGEGGYTF
TGTGCCAGCACCCAACGCTCAGGGGAGGGCGGCTACACCTTC
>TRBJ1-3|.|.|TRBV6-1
CASPAQDSGNTIYF
TGTGCCAGCCCGGCTCAGGACTCTGGAAACACCATATATTTT
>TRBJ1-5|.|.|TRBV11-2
CASSLVMTDKQHF
TGTGCCAGCAGCTTAGTCATGACCGACAAACAGCATTTT
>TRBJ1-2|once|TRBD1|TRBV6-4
CASSPGQGANYGYTF
TGTGCCAGCAGTCCGGGACAGGGGGCGAACTATGGCTACACCTTC
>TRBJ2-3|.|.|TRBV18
CASSRVSDTQYF
TGTGCCAGCTCACGCGTTTCGGATACGCAGTATTTT
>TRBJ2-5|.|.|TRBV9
CASSVAGSQETQYF
TGTGCCAGCAGCGTAGCGGGGTCCCAAGAGACCCAGTACTTC
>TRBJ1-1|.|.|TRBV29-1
CSVDPDTDRGDTEAFF
TGCAGCGTTGACCCTGACACCGACAGAGGAGACACTGAAGCTTTCTTT
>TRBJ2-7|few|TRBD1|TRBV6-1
CASSVGTGGRYEQYF
TGTGCCAGCAGTGTCGGGACAGGGGGCAGGTACGAGCAGTACTTC
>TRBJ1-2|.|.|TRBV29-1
CSVDGTNYGYTF
TGCAGCGTCGACGGGACTAACTATGGCTACACCTTC
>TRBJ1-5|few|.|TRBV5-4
CASSLGGDQPQHF
TGTGCCAGCAGCTTGGGGGGGGATCAGCCCCAGCATTTT
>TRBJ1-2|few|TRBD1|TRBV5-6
CASRGQGLRGYTF
TGTGCCAGCAGGGGACAGGGGTTACGTGGCTACACCTTC
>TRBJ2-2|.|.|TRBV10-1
CASSRGTPGELFF
TGCGCCAGCAGTCGTGGGACACCCGGGGAGCTGTTTTTT
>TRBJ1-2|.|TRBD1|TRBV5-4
CASNIGGRNGYTF
TGTGCCAGCAACATAGGGGGCAGAAATGGCTACACCTTC
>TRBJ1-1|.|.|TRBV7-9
CASSLRGENTEAFF
TGTGCCAGCAGCTTGCGGGGGGAGAACACTGAAGCTTTCTTT
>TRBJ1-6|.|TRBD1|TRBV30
CAWSVGQGNSPLHF
TGTGCCTGGAGTGTCGGACAGGGTAATTCACCCCTCCACTTT